This T cell receptor beta chain stems from a study of CD8 T cells in Susac syndrome. Findings and limits, study-wide: Clonal expansion was present among Susac CD8+ cells. This expansion reached its peak in TEMRA cells and in active patients.

Random hexamers served to reverse transcribe roughly 0.45 to 1 ug RNA. Via MiXCR, TCRdb re-called the immunoSEQ multiplex PCR reads, giving one row per CDR3 protein. This sample has some 130,000 distinct CDR3 sequences, with approximately 95% found just once. This clonotype was observed a single time. As yet, its antigen is unknown. V lost 1 base to trimming and J lost 3 bases, with 6 bases between them. This CDR3 is built from 12 residues. Germline V gene lookup returns CDR1 GTSNPN and CDR2 SVGIG (reference sequence). The V call is TRBV30, the J call TRBJ1-2; no clear D gene. Material: CD8+ T cells from PBMCs. This TCR was sampled from a human donor with Susac syndrome. The CDR3 loop is CAWSERDYGYTF. As DNA, the CDR3 is TGTGCCTGGAGTGAGAGGGACTATGGCTACACCTTC.